Each of the 27 T cell receptor beta chains below was sequenced from the same sample in a study of post-analysis software for immune sequencing data. General study results and limits: TRBV5-6, TRBV5-1 and TRBV20-1 were among 4 or 5 TRBV segments more frequent in patients than controls.

TCR beta cDNA libraries had unique molecular identifiers. TCRdb processed the PCR reads anew with MiXCR; each CDR3 protein has one entry. In the table there are 700,000 to 900,000 distinct CDR3 sequences, 40% to 55% of which are singletons. Antigens of these TCRs are unknown. Material for sequencing was blood. The origin of the receptors is a girl under 18 with multiple sclerosis.

This clonotype was counted only a few times. The CDR3 reads CAISGGSGNQPQHF. CDR3 DNA sequence: TGTGCCATCTCAGGGGGGTCGGGCAATCAGCCCCAGCATTTT. V gene TRBV27 combines with J gene TRBJ1-5; TRBD1 matches at 7 bases. The ends lost 10 bases at V and 2 bases at J; junction bases unmatched: 8. The CDR3 is made up of 14 amino acids. Germline CDR1 MNHEY, CDR2 SMNVEV (reference sequence).

This clonotype showed up just a few times. This chain joins TRBV7-8 and TRBJ2-3, with D hard to call. The CDR3 totals 17 residues. Trimming left V 4 bases short and J 3 bases short, with 20 bases between. CDR1 SGHVS and CDR2 FQNEAQ come from the germline V gene. The CDR3 loop is CASSSGFSVRETDTQYF. CDR3 bases: TGTGCCAGCAGCTCAGGATTCAGCGTAAGAGAGACAGATACGCAGTATTTT.

This chain's CDR3 is CASSPQNINNEQFF. The CDR3, as DNA: TGTGCCAGCAGCCCCCAGAACATAAACAATGAGCAGTTCTTC. This sequence joins TRBV7-9 and TRBJ2-1; D is ambiguous. V lost 5 bases to trimming and J lost 5 bases, with 13 bases between them. The CDR3 spans 14 residues. Germline CDR1 reads SEHNR; CDR2 reads FQNEAQ (reference sequence). Variable domain in full (rest from reference TRBV7-9 and TRBJ2-1): DTGVSQNPRHKITKRGQNVTFRCDPISEHNRLYWYRQTLGQGPEFLTYFQNEAQLEKSRLLSDRFSAERPKGSFSTLEIQRTEQGDSAMYLCASSPQNINNEQFFGPGTRLTVL.

In this sample, this clonotype turned up a few times. Its ends do not fully match the called genes, so a read error is possible. The CDR3 nucleotides read TGTGCCAACAGTCCTATAGCGGACCTCTACAATGAGCAGTTCTTC. Its protein product is CANSPIADLYNEQFF. The gene calls are TRBV27 and TRBJ2-1, with a possible D match to TRBD2 (6 bases). The CDR3 sequence is 15 residues long. Germline V gene data show CDR1 as MNHEY and CDR2 as SMNVEV (reference sequence).

The chain couples TRBV13 to TRBJ2-1, with 11 bases fitting TRBD2. The CDR3 has 19 residues. The trim removed 1 base at V and 0 bases at J, leaving 8 bases unmatched. CDR1 and CDR2 (germline): PRHDT, FYEKMQ (reference sequence). Here the CDR3 DNA reads TGTGCCAGCAGCTTAGATGGGACTAGCGGTATTAGCTCCTACAATGAGCAGTTCTTC. This encodes CASSLDGTSGISSYNEQFF.

This clonotype was counted once. Relative to the germline gene, one junction end is altered; a read error may explain this. The chain combines TRBV7-2 with TRBJ1-2, with 11 bases fitting TRBD1. Per the germline V gene, CDR1 is SGHTA and CDR2 is FQGNSA. This CDR3 contains 16 residues. CDR3 DNA: TGTGCCTGCAGCTGGCGGACAGGGGGCGGGAGCTATGGCTACACCTTC. Its protein product is CACSWRTGGGSYGYTF.

As for this clonotype: Mismatch with germline at one junction end may stem from a read error. The gene calls are TRBV11-2 and TRBJ2-5; TRBD1 matches 9 bases. Germline CDR1 SGHAT, CDR2 FQNNGV. CDR3 length: 16 amino acids. The CDR3 region is CASSFSNRGPRETQYF. The DNA for the CDR3 is TGCGCCAGCAGCTTCTCGAACAGGGGGCCCCGGGAGACCCAGTACTTC.

J is TRBJ2-5 and V is TRBV28, with 7 bases identical to TRBD2. Germline loops: CDR1 MDHEN, CDR2 SYDVKM. CDR3 size: 14 residues. V trimming: 4 bases; J trimming: 2 bases; junction bases outside the gene matches: 4. In DNA, the CDR3 is TGTGCCAGCAGTTCTGGGACTATGCAAGAGACCCAGTACTTC. Protein product: CASSSGTMQETQYF.

This chain uses TRBV20-1 with TRBJ1-6; D not resolved. The CDR3 contains 13 residues. The ends were cut back, 5 bases at V and 8 bases at J, with 13 bases in the middle. Germline V gene lookup returns CDR1 DFQATT and CDR2 SNEGSKA (reference sequence). The CDR3 protein is CSAQVNSHSPLHF. The DNA for the CDR3 is TGCAGTGCTCAAGTTAACTCCCATTCACCCCTCCACTTT.

The V and J genes are TRBV5-1 and TRBJ2-1, with TRBD2 identical over 8 bases. V dropped 4 bases and J dropped 10; count of bases not matched to a gene: 13. CDR1 and CDR2 (germline): SGHRS, YFSETQ. The CDR3 sequence is 15 residues long. The CDR3 loop is CASSGSSGSRGEQFF. Written as DNA, the CDR3 is TGCGCCAGCAGCGGTTCTAGCGGGTCGCGGGGAGAGCAGTTCTTC.

This clonotype occurred a few times. The chain joins TRBV27 to TRBJ2-7, with D perhaps TRBD1 (6 bases). Germline assignment: CDR1 MNHEY and CDR2 SMNVEV (reference sequence). V lost 4 bases and J lost 3, with 10 bases in between. The length of the CDR3 is 13 residues. The CDR3 here is CASSSGQFYEQYF. CDR3 bases: TGTGCCAGCAGTTCCGGACAGTTCTACGAGCAGTACTTC.

The rearrangement joins TRBV3-1 to TRBJ2-7, with a tentative D call TRBD2 (5 bases). The CDR3 totals 16 residues. Trimming took off 1 base at V and 5 bases at J, with 18 bases between the two ends. Germline values: CDR1 LGHDT, CDR2 YNNKEL (reference sequence). The CDR3 DNA reads TGTGCCAGCAGCCAAGGTCTCGGCGGAGGATTAGACGAGCAGTACTTC. Its protein product is CASSQGLGGGLDEQYF.

The gene calls are TRBV2 and TRBJ2-1; TRBD2 aligns across 13 bases. This CDR3 is 15 amino acids long. Germline CDR1 and CDR2: SNHLY and FYNNEI. V was clipped by 8 bases and J by 9 bases; unmatched bases: 10. The CDR3 protein is CASVPGLAGSGEQFF. The CDR3 DNA follows: TGTGCCAGCGTACCGGGACTAGCGGGATCGGGTGAGCAGTTCTTC.

This clonotype was found a few times. This chain joins TRBV7-2 and TRBJ2-5; a weak D match, TRBD1 (5 bases). The V and J ends lost 5 bases and 5 bases respectively, with 12 bases between them. Germline assignment: CDR1 SGHTA and CDR2 FQGNSA. The CDR3 runs 13 residues. This CDR3 is CASSEWGGETQYF. CDR3 DNA sequence: TGTGCCAGCAGCGAGTGGGGCGGTGAGACCCAGTACTTC. Combining the CDR3 with reference TRBV7-2 and TRBJ2-5 gives the whole variable domain GAGVSQSPSNKVTEKGKDVELRCDPISGHTALYWYRQSLGQGLEFLIYFQGNSAPDKSGLPSDRFSAERTGGSVSTLTIQRTQQEDSAVYLCASSEWGGETQYFGPGTRLLVL.

Here the CDR3 DNA reads TGTGCCAGCAGCGGACAAGTTGGGGACTTCCACGGGGAGCAGTACTTC. Translated: CASSGQVGDFHGEQYF. The chain couples TRBV9 to TRBJ2-5, with D tentatively TRBD2 (6 bases). The length of the CDR3 is 16 residues. V lost 3 bases and J lost 11, with 26 bases in between. Germline V gives CDR1 SGDLS, CDR2 YYNGEE.

About this clonotype: At one end, the junction sequence differs from germline, possibly due to a read error. This sequence joins TRBV25-1 and TRBJ2-6; D is perhaps TRBD1 (5 bases). There are 15 residues in the CDR3. Per the germline V gene, CDR1 is MGHDK and CDR2 is SYGVNS. CDR3 amino acids: CASSESGAGANVRTF. DNA of the CDR3: TGTGCCAGCAGTGAAAGTGGGGCTGGGGCCAACGTCCGGACTTTC.

The V call is TRBV10-3, the J call TRBJ2-1; perhaps TRBD2 as D (5 bases). Deletions cut 3 bases from V and 0 bases from J, with 12 bases between. Germline CDR1 ENHRY, CDR2 SYGVKD. CDR3 size: 16 residues. The CDR3 region has the DNA TGTGCCATCAGTGATATAGCGAAAGGCTCCTACAATGAGCAGTTCTTC. Amino acids: CAISDIAKGSYNEQFF.

The chain links TRBV12-3 or TRBV12-4 to TRBJ2-2; D is ambiguous. The CDR3 length is 14 residues. Trimming removed 3 bases at V and 6 bases at J, with 11 bases between. CDR3 in DNA: TGTGCCAGCAGTTTTTTCCAGGTGGCCGGGGAGCTGTTTTTT. It translates to CASSFFQVAGELFF.

This clonotype appeared a few times. This rearrangement joins TRBV7-2 to TRBJ2-5; no clear D. CDR3 length: 15 residues. Per germline, CDR1 SGHTA and CDR2 FQGNSA. V lost 1 base to trimming and J lost 5 bases, with 14 bases between them. CDR3 region: CASSLDLGLGETQYF. Written as DNA, the CDR3 is TGTGCCAGCAGCTTAGATTTAGGCCTCGGGGAGACCCAGTACTTC.

The rearrangement joins TRBV27 to TRBJ1-4, with D possibly matching TRBD1 (5 bases). Trimming left V 1 base short and J 0 bases short, with 9 bases between. Germline V gives CDR1 MNHEY, CDR2 SMNVEV (reference sequence). CDR3 length: 16 residues. Here the CDR3 reads CASSLWGSTTNEKLFF. The CDR3 DNA is TGTGCCAGCAGTTTATGGGGCAGCACAACTAATGAAAAACTGTTTTTT.

The CDR3 here is CASSPLLGPKPQETQYF. The CDR3 DNA reads as TGTGCCAGCAGCCCCCTACTAGGGCCCAAACCACAAGAGACCCAGTACTTC. The chain carries TRBV6-2 or TRBV6-3 and TRBJ2-5; D possibly corresponds to TRBD2 (5 bases). The germline V gene has CDR1 MNHEY and CDR2 SVGEGT. V lost 6 bases and J lost 2, with 22 bases in between. The CDR3 has 17 residues.

This rearrangement joins TRBV2 to TRBJ2-1, with D unclear. Germline V gives CDR1 SNHLY, CDR2 FYNNEI. The CDR3 is 12 residues long. Trimming stripped 8 bases from V and 6 bases from J, with 11 bases between. CDR3 DNA sequence: TGTGCCAGCTACGGACCTAGCAATGAGCAGTTCTTC. Translation: CASYGPSNEQFF.

The count of this clonotype is one. The chain joins TRBV28 to TRBJ2-1, with unresolved D. Germline CDR1 and CDR2: MDHEN and SYDVKM. This CDR3 region has 15 residues. Trimming pared 2 bases from V and 8 bases from J, leaving 16 bases between. The CDR3 bases are TGTGCCAGCAGTTTAGTCACAGTTCCGCGTCATGAGCAGTTCTTC. Its protein is CASSLVTVPRHEQFF.

The chain has TRBV4-2 and TRBJ2-3; 12 positions agree with TRBD2. CDR1 is LGHNA, CDR2 YNFKEQ, per germline. The trim removed 0 bases at V and 0 bases at J, leaving 4 bases unmatched. CDR3 size: 18 residues. The CDR3 protein is CASSQDPSGRVSTDTQYF. CDR3 in DNA: TGTGCCAGCAGCCAAGATCCTAGCGGGAGGGTTAGCACAGATACGCAGTATTTT.

The chain's CDR3 is CASSPAPVGGYTF. CDR3 DNA: TGTGCCAGCTCACCAGCCCCGGTCGGGGGCTACACCTTC. V and J are TRBV18 and TRBJ1-2; D gene unclear. V lost 2 bases, J lost 8 bases, and 12 bases lay in between. The CDR3 is 13 residues long. Looked up from germline, CDR1 is KGHSH and CDR2 is LQKENI.

V gene TRBV7-2 combines with J gene TRBJ2-5; tentative D call: TRBD2 (5 bases). V shed 3 bases and J shed 5 bases, with 16 bases lying between them. This CDR3 contains 15 residues. CDR1 SGHTA and CDR2 FQGNSA come from the germline V gene. CDR3 nucleotides: TGTGCCAGCAGCTTGGATCCGGCTAGCAGGGAGACCCAGTACTTC. Encoded protein: CASSLDPASRETQYF. Combining the CDR3 with reference TRBV7-2 and TRBJ2-5 gives the whole variable domain GAGVSQSPSNKVTEKGKDVELRCDPISGHTALYWYRQSLGQGLEFLIYFQGNSAPDKSGLPSDRFSAERTGGSVSTLTIQRTQQEDSAVYLCASSLDPASRETQYFGPGTRLLVL.

This chain links TRBV27 with TRBJ2-3; D gene uncertain. The CDR3 covers 12 residues. V was shortened by 6 bases and J by 2 bases, with 6 bases between the two germline ends. The germline gives CDR1 MNHEY, CDR2 SMNVEV (reference sequence). The CDR3 DNA reads as TGTGCCAGCAGGGACGACACAGATACGCAGTATTTT. As protein: CASRDDTDTQYF.